What follows are 3 T cell receptor beta chains derived from one specimen sequenced in a study of shared clonotypes between healthy human individuals. Sequencing was performed with immunoSEQ multiplex PCR; in TCRdb, only in-frame clones are kept and a portion is missing. The table includes about 340,000 clones, 73% detected once. The material sequenced was memory CD4+ T cells sorted from blood. Regarding subset: CD45RA-negative fraction. The receptors come from a man aged 30 to 45 in good health.

V usage is TRBV7-6 and J usage is TRBJ2-1; TRBD1 matches 9 bases. V shed 2 bases and J 10 bases; nucleotides not matched to a gene: 21. The V gene's germline CDR1 is SGHVS and CDR2 FNYEAQ. The CDR3 runs to 19 residues. The CDR3 sequence is CASSLLGQGVAAGVGEQFF. Here the CDR3 DNA reads TGTGCCAGCAGCTTATTGGGACAGGGTGTTGCGGCGGGAGTTGGAGAGCAGTTCTTC.

The chain joins TRBV27 to TRBJ2-4; TRBD2 aligns across 11 bases. The J segment lost 11 bases and the V segment lost 5 bases, leaving 11 bases of the junction unmatched. CDR3 length equals 15 residues. Germline V gene data show CDR1 as MNHEY and CDR2 as SMNVEV (reference sequence). CDR3 sequence: CASSAIAGGRGFQYF. The CDR3 DNA reads as TGTGCCAGCAGTGCCATAGCGGGAGGGCGAGGGTTTCAGTACTTC.

The V gene is TRBV9, the J gene TRBJ1-2; 9 nucleotides line up with TRBD1. Looked up from germline, CDR1 is SGDLS and CDR2 is YYNGEE. J gave up 6 bases and V 1 base, and 7 bases lay outside the gene matches. This CDR3 has 15 residues. The CDR3 DNA follows: TGTGCCAGCAGCGTACCGACCACAGGGGGCCATGGCTACACCTTC. Translation gives CASSVPTTGGHGYTF. Looking up the rest from reference TRBV9 and TRBJ1-2 gives the full variable domain: DSGVTQTPKHLITATGQRVTLRCSPRSGDLSVYWYQQSLDQGLQFLIQYYNGEERAKGNILERFSAQQFPDLHSELNLSSLELGDSALYFCASSVPTTGGHGYTFGSGTRLTVV.